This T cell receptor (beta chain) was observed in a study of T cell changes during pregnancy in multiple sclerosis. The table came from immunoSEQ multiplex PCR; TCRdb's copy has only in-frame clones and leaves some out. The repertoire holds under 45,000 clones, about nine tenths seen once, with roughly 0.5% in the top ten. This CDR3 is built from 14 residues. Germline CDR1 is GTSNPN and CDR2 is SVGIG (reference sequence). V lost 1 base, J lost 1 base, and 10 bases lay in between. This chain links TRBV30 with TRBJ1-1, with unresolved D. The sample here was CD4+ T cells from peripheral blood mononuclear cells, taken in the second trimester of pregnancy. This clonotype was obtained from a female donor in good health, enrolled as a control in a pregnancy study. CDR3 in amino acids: CAWSASLENTEAFF. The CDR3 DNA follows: TGTGCCTGGAGTGCCTCCCTAGAGAACACTGAAGCTTTCTTT. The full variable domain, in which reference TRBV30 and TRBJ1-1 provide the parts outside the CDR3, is SQTIHQWPATLVQPVGSPLSLECTVEGTSNPNLYWYRQAAGRGLQLLFYSVGIGQISSEVPQNLSASRPQDRQFILSSKKLLLSDSGFYLCAWSASLENTEAFFGQGTRLTVV.